Listed here is a single T cell receptor (beta chain). Its antigen is as yet unknown. The sequenced template was cDNA made from the entire isolated RNA. Only in-frame clones appear in the TCRdb table, and some are missing; sequencing was by immunoSEQ multiplex PCR. The sample includes 200,000 to 300,000 clones, 68% of them seen just once. V was pared by 6 bases and J by 7 bases, with 20 bases of the junction left unmatched. Germline V gene lookup returns CDR1 SGHDT and CDR2 YYEEEE. CDR3 length: 17 residues. The data are from a study of beta chain features in type 1 diabetes. The study's findings and limits: Patients with type 1 diabetes carried fewer insertions and had more deletions at their VDJ junctions. For patients and controls alike, PCR might favor shorter templates to the same degree.

This clonotype was obtained from a young man in good health. The sequenced sample was naive CD4+ T cells from blood. This rearrangement joins TRBV5-6 to TRBJ2-3; 7 nucleotides match TRBD2. The CDR3 nucleotides read TGTGCCAGCATCCGAGGCAGCGGGGCTGGTGTCATACATACGCAGTATTTT. Translated: CASIRGSGAGVIHTQYF.